The 26 T cell receptor beta chains below all came from one sample that was sequenced in a study of shared clonotypes between healthy human individuals (dated by TCRdb to 2018 to 2020). Library preparation employed the immunoSEQ multiplex PCR assay. Sourced from immuneACCESS, this table was stored by TCRdb with only in-frame sequences that have V and J called. A share of the clones is absent; for the studies checked, an unresolved V gene accounts for under half, and the remainder has no known explanation. In this sample the table shows about 2 million clones, 85% to 95% of which occur a single time. The top ten clonotypes cover more than 0.1% of the sample. Specimen: naive CD4+ T cells sorted from blood. The label giving this sample's cell subset or site can be read as: CD45RA+ positively selected. The source of these receptors is a young man in good health.

J is TRBJ1-3 and V is TRBV5-1; unclear D gene. V lost 0 bases, J lost 1 base, and 11 bases lay in between. Germline values: CDR1 SGHRS, CDR2 YFSETQ. This CDR3 has 16 residues. The CDR3 coding sequence is TGCGCCAGCAGCTTGGAGCCGGCCAGATCTGGAAACACCATATATTTT. It translates to CASSLEPARSGNTIYF.

The chain employs TRBV15 and TRBJ2-5; D not certain. V was trimmed by 0 bases and J by 9 bases, leaving 11 bases between them. CDR3 size: 13 residues. Per the germline V gene, CDR1 is LNHNV and CDR2 is YYDKDF (reference sequence). CDR3 loop: CATSRDLGGAQYF. The CDR3, as DNA: TGTGCCACCAGCAGAGATTTAGGTGGGGCCCAGTACTTC. The complete variable domain, with remaining parts taken from reference TRBV15 and TRBJ2-5, reads DAMVIQNPRYQVTQFGKPVTLSCSQTLNHNVMYWYQQKSSQAPKLLFHYYDKDFNNEADTPDNFQSRRPNTSFCFLDIRSPGLGDTAMYLCATSRDLGGAQYFGPGTRLLVL.

This chain joins TRBV18 and TRBJ1-2; D is unresolved. Germline CDR1 KGHSH, CDR2 LQKENI. CDR3 length equals 13 residues. Deletions cut 2 bases from V and 4 bases from J, with 8 bases between. The DNA of the CDR3 is TGTGCCAGCTCACCAACTGATGTCTATGGCTACACCTTC. Translating it yields CASSPTDVYGYTF.

The genes are TRBV9 and TRBJ2-3; TRBD2 agrees at 8 bases. The CDR3 totals 17 residues. The germline V gene encodes CDR1 SGDLS and CDR2 YYNGEE. Trimming at V came to 0 bases and at J to 2 bases, leaving 8 bases not matched to a gene. The CDR3 DNA reads TGTGCCAGCAGCGTAGGGTCGTTAGCGGGGATCACAGATACGCAGTATTTT. Protein product: CASSVGSLAGITDTQYF.

This chain connects TRBV11-2 to TRBJ1-4, with 8 positions matching TRBD1. J gave up 8 bases and V 2 bases, and 4 bases lay outside the gene matches. There are 14 residues in the CDR3. Germline V gives CDR1 SGHAT, CDR2 FQNNGV. The CDR3 is CASSLLGQGEKLFF. In DNA form, the CDR3 reads TGTGCCAGCAGCTTATTAGGACAGGGAGAAAAACTGTTTTTT.

This chain joins TRBV30 and TRBJ2-2; TRBD1 aligns across 9 bases. The CDR3 covers 14 residues. From germline, CDR1 is GTSNPN and CDR2 SVGIG (reference sequence). The V segment lost 5 bases and the J segment 0 bases; nucleotides outside the gene matches: 1. The CDR3 coding sequence is TGTGCCTGGGACAGGGGGTCGAACACCGGGGAGCTGTTTTTT. It yields the protein CAWDRGSNTGELFF.

As to this clone: The same CDR3 can be traced to other DNA sequences in this sample. The J gene is TRBJ2-7, the V gene TRBV29-1; D remains unclear. The germline V gene has CDR1 SQVTM and CDR2 ANQGSEA. V was clipped by 4 bases and J by 2 bases, with 9 bases between them. The CDR3 extends over 12 amino acids. The CDR3 region has the DNA TGCAGCGTTGTGGGCCAGACCTACGAGCAGTACTTC. This gives the protein CSVVGQTYEQYF.

The J gene is TRBJ1-2, the V gene TRBV6-4; possibly TRBD1 for D (6 bases). Per the germline V gene, CDR1 is MRHNA and CDR2 is SNTAGT. Trimming pared 6 bases from V and 2 bases from J, leaving 13 bases between. The CDR3 is 14 amino acids. This CDR3 reads CASRASGGNYGYTF. CDR3 nucleotides: TGTGCCAGCAGAGCCTCGGGGGGCAACTATGGCTACACCTTC.

The chain couples TRBV19 to TRBJ1-1, with TRBD1 as a possible D gene (5 bases). Deletions cut 0 bases from V and 9 bases from J, with 8 bases between. Germline CDR1 is LNHDA and CDR2 is SQIVND (reference sequence). This CDR3 spans 12 amino acids. CDR3 sequence reads: CASSIEGGKAFF. CDR3 sequence (DNA): TGTGCCAGTAGTATAGAGGGGGGGAAAGCTTTCTTT.

CDR3 amino acids: CAWSAGLHEQYF. The CDR3 nucleotides read TGTGCCTGGAGTGCGGGACTACACGAGCAGTACTTC. The chain carries TRBV30 and TRBJ2-7; 7 bases fit TRBD2. Germline CDR1 GTSNPN, CDR2 SVGIG (reference sequence). With 1 base clipped from V and 5 bases from J, the junction kept 2 bases outside the gene matches. This CDR3 comprises 12 residues.

The V and J genes are TRBV5-1 and TRBJ1-1; D unclear. V was pared by 0 bases and J by 1 base, with 13 bases between. Germline CDR1 is SGHRS and CDR2 is YFSETQ. The CDR3 has 16 residues. CDR3 DNA sequence: TGCGCCAGCAGCTTGGGTTCACAGATGAGGAACACTGAAGCTTTCTTT. It specifies CASSLGSQMRNTEAFF.

This chain connects TRBV27 to TRBJ2-6; TRBD1 is a possible D gene (5 bases). Per the germline V gene, CDR1 is MNHEY and CDR2 is SMNVEV (reference sequence). V lost 5 bases, J lost 2 bases, and 10 bases lay in between. The CDR3 runs 15 residues. CDR3 DNA sequence: TGTGCCAGCAGTCCCAGGGTAACTGGGGCCAACGTCCTGACTTTC. This encodes CASSPRVTGANVLTF. The complete variable domain, with remaining parts taken from reference TRBV27 and TRBJ2-6, reads EAQVTQNPRYLITVTGKKLTVTCSQNMNHEYMSWYRQDPGLGLRQIYYSMNVEVTDKGDVPEGYKVSRKEKRNFPLILESPSPNQTSLYFCASSPRVTGANVLTFGAGSRLTVL.

J is TRBJ2-7 and V is TRBV15; TRBD1 agrees at 7 bases. This CDR3 region has 13 residues. With 8 bases clipped from V and 3 bases from J, the junction kept 7 bases outside the gene matches. Per germline, CDR1 LNHNV and CDR2 YYDKDF (reference sequence). The CDR3 is CATEGQNNYEQYF. The CDR3 coding sequence is TGTGCCACCGAGGGACAGAATAACTACGAGCAGTACTTC.

The chain recombines TRBV28 with TRBJ2-1, with 11 bases aligning to TRBD2. The CDR3 covers 14 residues. The V gene's germline CDR1 is MDHEN and CDR2 SYDVKM. The V segment lost 6 bases and the J segment 5 bases; nucleotides outside the gene matches: 3. CDR3 sequence: CASRPGLADNEQFF. The CDR3 region has the DNA TGTGCCAGCAGACCGGGACTAGCGGACAATGAGCAGTTCTTC.

The chain carries TRBV6-6 and TRBJ1-1; D not certain. The CDR3 is 12 residues long. V was shortened by 7 bases and J by 10 bases, with 16 bases between the two germline ends. CDR1 is MNHNY and CDR2 is SVGAGI in the germline V gene (reference sequence). The CDR3 nucleotides are TGTGCCAGCAACCCCGGCGCGAAATCAGCTTTCTTT. It yields the protein CASNPGAKSAFF.

This clone was seen repeatedly, ten times or more. Here the CDR3 reads CATSRDRVDQTGQYF. CDR3 coding DNA: TGTGCCACCAGCAGAGATAGAGTGGATCAAACGGGGCAGTACTTC. This rearrangement joins TRBV15 to TRBJ2-7; no clear D. The V end was cut by 0 bases, the J end by 9 bases, with 18 bases between. Germline V gene data show CDR1 as LNHNV and CDR2 as YYDKDF (reference sequence). This CDR3 contains 15 residues. The full variable domain, in which reference TRBV15 and TRBJ2-7 provide the parts outside the CDR3, is DAMVIQNPRYQVTQFGKPVTLSCSQTLNHNVMYWYQQKSSQAPKLLFHYYDKDFNNEADTPDNFQSRRPNTSFCFLDIRSPGLGDTAMYLCATSRDRVDQTGQYFGPGTRLTVT.

This chain uses TRBV9 with TRBJ2-7; 8 nucleotides line up with TRBD1. CDR3 length: 15 amino acids. Germline V gives CDR1 SGDLS, CDR2 YYNGEE. The V gene end was trimmed by 5 bases and the J gene end by 3 bases; junction bases not matched to a gene: 10. The CDR3 DNA follows: TGTGCCAGCAGTACCTCCTGGACAGGGAACTACGAGCAGTACTTC. Its protein is CASSTSWTGNYEQYF.

The rearrangement uses TRBV7-8 and TRBJ1-4; possibly TRBD1 for D (5 bases). The ends were cut back, 2 bases at V and 7 bases at J, with 17 bases in the middle. This CDR3 is built from 16 residues. In germline, CDR1 is SGHVS, CDR2 FQNEAQ. The CDR3 spells CASSLLGPVTSEKLFF. The CDR3 nucleotides read TGTGCCAGCAGCTTATTGGGGCCAGTAACCAGTGAAAAACTGTTTTTT. Based on the CDR3 plus reference TRBV7-8 and TRBJ1-4, the full variable domain is GAGVSQSPRYKVAKRGQDVALRCDPISGHVSLFWYQQALGQGPEFLTYFQNEAQLDKSGLPSDRFFAERPEGSVSTLKIQRTQQEDSAVYLCASSLLGPVTSEKLFFGSGTQLSVL.

The chain employs TRBV11-2 and TRBJ2-3; D assignment may be TRBD1 or TRBD2 (6 bases each). The germline V and J ends were trimmed by 1 base and 4 bases, with 18 bases remaining between them. The CDR3 runs to 17 residues. Looked up from germline, CDR1 is SGHAT and CDR2 is FQNNGV. The CDR3 is CASSLGWWGAGPDTQYF. CDR3 nucleotides: TGTGCCAGCAGCTTAGGGTGGTGGGGGGCCGGCCCAGATACGCAGTATTTT.

This sequence joins TRBV12-5 and TRBJ2-6; D is unclear. V was pared by 5 bases and J by 4 bases, with 12 bases between. Germline V gene lookup returns CDR1 LGHNT and CDR2 FRNRAP. This CDR3 comprises 15 residues. CDR3 residues: CASGLQPPGANVLTF. DNA for the CDR3: TGTGCTAGTGGTCTGCAACCCCCCGGGGCCAACGTCCTGACTTTC.

The chain carries TRBV6-6 and TRBJ2-7; D not certain. The V end was cut by 8 bases, the J end by 4 bases, with 15 bases between. The length of the CDR3 is 13 residues. Germline values: CDR1 MNHNY, CDR2 SVGAGI (reference sequence). CDR3 sequence (DNA): TGTGCCAGCGGTGGGGAAGTTCAATACGAGCAGTACTTC. It encodes CASGGEVQYEQYF.

The rearrangement links TRBV2 to TRBJ1-2, with TRBD1 as a possible D gene (5 bases). This CDR3 region has 13 residues. V lost 8 bases, J lost 7 bases, and 17 bases lay in between. Germline values: CDR1 SNHLY, CDR2 FYNNEI. CDR3 loop: CASSYSTGVGYTF. The CDR3 DNA follows: TGTGCCAGCTCTTATAGTACAGGCGTTGGCTACACCTTC.

V usage is TRBV6-5 and J usage is TRBJ1-2; perhaps TRBD1 as D (6 bases). Per germline, CDR1 MNHEY and CDR2 SVGAGI. The CDR3 consists of 13 residues. Deletions cut 4 bases from V and 6 bases from J, with 12 bases between. This chain's CDR3 is CASSLQGVDGYTF. The CDR3 DNA sequence: TGTGCCAGCAGTTTACAGGGAGTAGATGGCTACACCTTC.

In the case of this clone: Other DNA sequences in the same sample also yield this CDR3. This sequence joins TRBV5-1 and TRBJ2-7, with D unclear. The CDR3 spans 11 residues. The V gene's germline CDR1 is SGHRS and CDR2 YFSETQ. The ends were cut back, 5 bases at V and 1 base at J, with 4 bases in the middle. The CDR3 region is CASSSSYEQYF. The CDR3 DNA reads TGCGCCAGCAGTTCATCCTACGAGCAGTACTTC.

This chain links TRBV7-2 with TRBJ1-1, with 8 bases matching TRBD1. The CDR3 consists of 14 residues. CDR1 and CDR2 from the germline V gene are SGHTA and FQGNSA. V gave up 4 bases and J gave up 5 bases; unmatched junction bases: 6. The CDR3, as DNA: TGTGCCAGCAGCTATTTACAGGGGGGAACTGAAGCTTTCTTT. It is translated as CASSYLQGGTEAFF.

The J gene is TRBJ1-3, the V gene TRBV9, with unresolved D. V was cut by 0 bases and J by 4 bases, with 8 bases left in between. There are 14 residues in the CDR3. Germline-derived CDR1 and CDR2 are SGDLS and YYNGEE. CDR3 coding DNA: TGTGCCAGCAGCGTAGAACAGAAAGGAAACACCATATATTTT. Translated: CASSVEQKGNTIYF.